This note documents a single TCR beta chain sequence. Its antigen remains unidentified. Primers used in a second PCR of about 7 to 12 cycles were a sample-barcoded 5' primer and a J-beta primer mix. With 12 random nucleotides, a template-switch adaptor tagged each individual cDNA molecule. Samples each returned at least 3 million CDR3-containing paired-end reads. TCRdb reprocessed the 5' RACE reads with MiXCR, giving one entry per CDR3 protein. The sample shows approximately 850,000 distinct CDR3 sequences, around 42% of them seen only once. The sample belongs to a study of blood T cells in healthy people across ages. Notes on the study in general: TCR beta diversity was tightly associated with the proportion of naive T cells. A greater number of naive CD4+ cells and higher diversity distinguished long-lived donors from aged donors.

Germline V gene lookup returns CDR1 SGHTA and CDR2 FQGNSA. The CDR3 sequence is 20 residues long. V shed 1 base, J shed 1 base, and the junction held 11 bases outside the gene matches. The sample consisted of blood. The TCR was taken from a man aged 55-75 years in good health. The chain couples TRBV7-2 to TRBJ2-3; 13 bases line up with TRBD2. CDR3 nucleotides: TGTGCCAGCAGCTTAGTCCCACTAGCGGGGGGGCAAGGTGGCACAGATACGCAGTATTTT. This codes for CASSLVPLAGGQGGTDTQYF.